The 32 T cell receptor beta chains below come from one sample, sequenced in a study of CD8 T cells in ankylosing spondylitis. TCRdb called the 5' RACE reads again in MiXCR, with one record for every CDR3 protein. Among 230,000 or so distinct CDR3 sequences listed, about a sixth were seen once. The sample consisted of blood, either unsorted or a sorted T cell fraction (not recorded which). Receptor source: a male donor with ankylosing spondylitis or in good health (not recorded which).

The chain is built from TRBV20-1 and TRBJ2-7; D may match TRBD1 or TRBD2 (5 bases each). Germline CDR1 DFQATT, CDR2 SNEGSKA (reference sequence). This CDR3 is 13 amino acids long. V was shortened by 5 bases and J by 2 bases, with 13 bases between the two germline ends. The CDR3 bases are TGCAGTGCTGCCCTGGGGGAAGCCTACGAGCAGTACTTC. This encodes CSAALGEAYEQYF.

In this sample, this clonotype turned up a few times. The rearrangement uses TRBV5-8 and TRBJ2-3, with a weak D call TRBD2 (7 bases). Looked up from germline, CDR1 is SGHTS and CDR2 is YDEGEE. This CDR3 comprises 17 residues. The ends were cut back, 0 bases at V and 4 bases at J, with 18 bases in the middle. Written as DNA, the CDR3 is TGTGCCAGCAGCTTGGTTCCGGGGGCGGGGGAGGCAGATACGCAGTATTTT. Translated: CASSLVPGAGEADTQYF. Full variable domain (outside the CDR3, taken from reference TRBV5-8 and TRBJ2-3): EAGVTQSPTHLIKTRGQQATLRCSPISGHTSVYWYQQALGLGLQFLLWYDEGEERNRGNFPPRFSGRQFPNYSSELNVNALELEDSALYLCASSLVPGAGEADTQYFGPGTRLTVL.

This clonotype has only one observation. The V and J genes are TRBV28 and TRBJ2-7; TRBD1 aligns across 10 bases. V was clipped by 2 bases and J by 0 bases; unmatched bases: 10. Germline V gene data show CDR1 as MDHEN and CDR2 as SYDVKM. This CDR3 spans 18 amino acids. CDR3 residues: CASSLEWGQGTSSYEQYF. The CDR3 DNA is TGTGCCAGCAGTTTAGAGTGGGGACAGGGGACCTCCTCCTACGAGCAGTACTTC.

In this sample, this clonotype turned up many times. This chain uses TRBV6-2 or TRBV6-3 with TRBJ2-5, with no clear D. Trimming shortened V by 6 bases and J by 3 bases, and 17 bases separated the two germline ends. The CDR3 sequence is 15 residues long. Germline CDR1 is MNHEY and CDR2 is SVGEGT. As DNA, the CDR3 is TGTGCCAGCAGATCATACTACGATCAAAAAGAGACCCAGTACTTC. The encoded protein is CASRSYYDQKETQYF.

The rearrangement links TRBV12-5 to TRBJ1-1; D is unresolved. The V end was cut by 5 bases, the J end by 1 base, with 5 bases between. CDR1 is LGHNT and CDR2 is FRNRAP in the germline V gene. The CDR3 is made up of 12 amino acids. CDR3 nucleotide sequence: TGTGCTAGTGGTATACAGAACACTGAAGCTTTCTTT. It is translated as CASGIQNTEAFF.

The rearrangement joins TRBV7-9 to TRBJ2-7, with D perhaps TRBD2 (5 bases). The CDR3 is 13 residues long. CDR1 and CDR2 from the germline V gene are SEHNR and FQNEAQ (reference sequence). Trimming removed 3 bases from V and 4 bases from J, with 10 bases in between. CDR3 sequence reads: CASSFGNIYEQYF. The CDR3 coding sequence is TGTGCCAGCAGCTTCGGGAATATATACGAGCAGTACTTC.

The rearrangement joins TRBV6-2 or TRBV6-3 to TRBJ1-5; D gene unclear. Germline loops: CDR1 MNHEY, CDR2 SVGEGT. The CDR3 is 15 amino acids. V lost 2 bases to trimming and J lost 10 bases, with 18 bases between them. The CDR3 DNA reads as TGTGCCAGCAGTTACGGGTGGAGGGAGGATTCCCCCCAGCATTTT. As protein: CASSYGWREDSPQHF.

V gene TRBV6-5 combines with J gene TRBJ2-1; 9 bases align to TRBD1. Germline CDR1 reads MNHEY; CDR2 reads SVGAGI. V lost 2 bases to trimming and J lost 4 bases; unmatched junction nucleotides: 6. CDR3 length: 16 residues. CDR3: CASSYRDRAPYNEQFF. CDR3 coding DNA: TGTGCCAGCAGTTACAGGGACAGGGCGCCTTACAATGAGCAGTTCTTC.

This clonotype appeared a few times. The rearrangement uses TRBV20-1 and TRBJ2-2; D unresolved. Germline V lookup: CDR1 DFQATT, CDR2 SNEGSKA (reference sequence). The CDR3 spans 13 residues. V was trimmed by 1 base and J by 6 bases, leaving 9 bases between them. CDR3 sequence (DNA): TGCAGTGCTAGAGCCGGCCTACCCGGGGAGCTGTTTTTT. Its protein product is CSARAGLPGELFF.

J is TRBJ1-5 and V is TRBV7-6; unclear D gene. This CDR3 is built from 15 residues. From germline, CDR1 is SGHVS and CDR2 FNYEAQ. V was cut by 1 base and J by 5 bases, with 12 bases left in between. Here the CDR3 DNA reads TGTGCCAGCAGCTTAGAACCGGGTTTGGATCAGCCCCAGCATTTT. Its protein is CASSLEPGLDQPQHF.

This clonotype was seen at least ten times. The rearrangement links TRBV29-1 to TRBJ2-7, with 12 bases identical to TRBD2. J was trimmed by 2 bases and V by 1 base; bases with no gene match: 9. The CDR3 spans 17 residues. The germline gives CDR1 SQVTM, CDR2 ANQGSEA. The CDR3 loop is CSVEGLAGETAAYEQYF. In DNA form, the CDR3 reads TGCAGCGTTGAAGGACTAGCGGGAGAAACGGCCGCCTACGAGCAGTACTTC.

This clonotype appeared a few times. The gene calls are TRBV7-2 and TRBJ1-1; TRBD1 might be the D (5 bases). Looked up from germline, CDR1 is SGHTA and CDR2 is FQGNSA. The CDR3 runs to 12 residues. Trimming shortened V by 3 bases and J by 6 bases, and 8 bases separated the two germline ends. In DNA, the CDR3 is TGTGCCAGCAGCTTGGGGGTCTCTGAAGCTTTCTTT. Protein sequence: CASSLGVSEAFF. The full variable domain, completed using reference TRBV7-2 and TRBJ1-1, is GAGVSQSPSNKVTEKGKDVELRCDPISGHTALYWYRQSLGQGLEFLIYFQGNSAPDKSGLPSDRFSAERTGGSVSTLTIQRTQQEDSAVYLCASSLGVSEAFFGQGTRLTVV.

V gene TRBV5-1 combines with J gene TRBJ2-2, with 12 nucleotides matching TRBD1. Germline V gene data show CDR1 as SGHRS and CDR2 as YFSETQ. V trimming: 4 bases; J trimming: 0 bases; junction bases outside the gene matches: 4. This CDR3 has 17 residues. The CDR3 sequence is CASSTGQGAANTGELFF. The CDR3 DNA sequence: TGCGCCAGCAGCACGGGACAGGGGGCGGCGAACACCGGGGAGCTGTTTTTT.

The chain carries TRBV3-1 and TRBJ2-7; unclear D gene. V lost 3 bases, J lost 0 bases, and 3 bases lay in between. The CDR3 covers 12 residues. The germline gives CDR1 LGHDT, CDR2 YNNKEL (reference sequence). The CDR3 sequence: CASSHRSYEQYF. CDR3 sequence (DNA): TGTGCCAGCAGCCACCGCTCCTACGAGCAGTACTTC.

The chain uses TRBV12-3 or TRBV12-4 and TRBJ1-1; TRBD1 might be the D (6 bases). The V gene lost 5 bases and the J gene lost 1 base, with 11 bases spanning the gap. CDR3 length: 14 amino acids. CDR3 loop: CASSKGQRNTEAFF. The CDR3 region has the DNA TGTGCCAGCAGTAAAGGACAGAGGAACACTGAAGCTTTCTTT.

This clonotype was seen only a few times. The chain joins TRBV21-1 to TRBJ2-7. TRBV21-1 is a known pseudogene. The length of the CDR3 is 12 residues. The CDR3 DNA reads as TGTGCCAGAAAGTTGAGCTCCTACGAGCAGTACTTC. The encoded protein is CARKLSSYEQYF.

CDR3 sequence (DNA): TGTGCCAGCAGTACGACTAGCGGGAGCCTTTCCTCCTACGAGCAGTACTTC. Its protein product is CASSTTSGSLSSYEQYF. The V call is TRBV6-1, the J call TRBJ2-7; 12 bases are a match to TRBD2. The germline V gene has CDR1 MNHNS and CDR2 SASEGT. V was clipped by 5 bases and J by 0 bases; unmatched bases: 8. The CDR3 length is 17 residues.

This clonotype was counted many times. The genes are TRBV19 and TRBJ2-1, with 8 bases fitting TRBD2. CDR1 is LNHDA and CDR2 is SQIVND in the germline V gene (reference sequence). V dropped 6 bases and J dropped 7; count of bases not matched to a gene: 11. This CDR3 comprises 15 residues. The DNA for the CDR3 is TGTGCCAGTAGCCGTTGGCTAGCGGGTAGTAATGAGCAGTTCTTC. Translation: CASSRWLAGSNEQFF.

This clonotype was picked up many times. V and J are TRBV15 and TRBJ1-1; TRBD1 is a possible D gene (5 bases). CDR1 is LNHNV and CDR2 is YYDKDF in the germline V gene (reference sequence). Trimming shortened V by 8 bases and J by 0 bases, and 7 bases separated the two germline ends. This CDR3 has 12 amino acids. Here the CDR3 DNA reads TGTGCCACCGAGGACATGAACACTGAAGCTTTCTTT. It is translated as CATEDMNTEAFF.

This clonotype has a handful of counts. The V and J genes are TRBV4-3 and TRBJ2-1; perhaps TRBD2 as D (6 bases). V lost 0 bases to trimming and J lost 3 bases, with 12 bases between them. Germline loops: CDR1 LGHNA, CDR2 YSLEER. The CDR3 is made up of 16 amino acids. CDR3 in amino acids: CASSQDRGDFYNEQFF. The CDR3 DNA reads as TGCGCCAGCAGCCAAGATCGTGGGGACTTCTACAATGAGCAGTTCTTC.

The CDR3 is CASSTQLQETQYF. CDR3 DNA: TGTGCCAGCAGTACACAGCTACAAGAGACCCAGTACTTC. The chain employs TRBV25-1 and TRBJ2-5; D unclear. The V end was cut by 5 bases, the J end by 2 bases, with 9 bases between. This CDR3 contains 13 residues. Germline loops: CDR1 MGHDK, CDR2 SYGVNS.

The sample holds a few counts of this clonotype. The chain is built from TRBV29-1 and TRBJ2-7, with 12 bases identical to TRBD2. CDR3 length: 12 residues. V dropped 5 bases and J dropped 7; count of bases not matched to a gene: 3. The germline CDR1 and CDR2 sequences are SQVTM and ANQGSEA. The CDR3 nucleotides are TGCAGCGTTTTGGGACTAGCGGGTGAGCAGTACTTC. Residues: CSVLGLAGEQYF.

V gene TRBV20-1 combines with J gene TRBJ2-5; D possibly matches TRBD1 or TRBD2 (6 bases each). Per the germline V gene, CDR1 is DFQATT and CDR2 is SNEGSKA (reference sequence). The CDR3 has 11 residues. The CDR3 loop reads CGGTHLETQYF. CDR3 nucleotides: TGCGGCGGGACACACCTGGAGACCCAGTACTTC.

This clonotype was seen ten or more times. The gene calls are TRBV12-3 or TRBV12-4 and TRBJ1-1; D might be TRBD1 (5 bases). This CDR3 is built from 12 residues. Trimming took off 6 bases at V and 8 bases at J, with 13 bases between the two ends. The CDR3 sequence is CASSLGVTEAFF. DNA of the CDR3: TGTGCCAGCAGCCTGGGGGTAACAGAAGCTTTCTTT.

CDR3 coding DNA: TGTGCCAGCAGCGCCCAGGGGCCGAGGACTGAAGCTTTCTTT. It yields the protein CASSAQGPRTEAFF. The chain recombines TRBV21-1 with TRBJ1-1; the table's D call, TRBD1, has no DNA check behind it. TRBV21-1 is labeled a pseudogene. There are 14 residues in the CDR3.

The genes are TRBV4-1 and TRBJ2-5; 7 bases line up with TRBD1. This CDR3 has 15 amino acids. Germline CDR1 and CDR2: MGHRA and YSYEKL. The V segment lost 0 bases and the J segment 4 bases; nucleotides outside the gene matches: 5. This CDR3 reads CASSQEDRAAETQYF. CDR3 sequence (DNA): TGCGCCAGCAGCCAAGAAGACAGGGCGGCAGAGACCCAGTACTTC.

At least ten counts were recorded for this clonotype. The chain recombines TRBV28 with TRBJ1-1; tentatively, D is TRBD1 (5 bases). Germline V gene sequence: CDR1 MDHEN, CDR2 SYDVKM. CDR3 length: 17 amino acids. The V end was cut by 2 bases, the J end by 0 bases, with 16 bases between. The CDR3 loop is CASSLPTQDMMNTEAFF. In DNA form, the CDR3 reads TGTGCCAGCAGTTTACCTACGCAGGACATGATGAACACTGAAGCTTTCTTT.

The CDR3 loop is CSAAGGGDAVTDTQYF. The CDR3 nucleotides are TGCAGTGCTGCAGGAGGGGGAGACGCGGTCACAGATACGCAGTATTTT. The J gene is TRBJ2-3, the V gene TRBV20-1; D could derive from TRBD1 or TRBD2 (6 bases each). CDR3 length: 16 residues. Per the germline V gene, CDR1 is DFQATT and CDR2 is SNEGSKA (reference sequence). V dropped 5 bases and J dropped 2 bases, with 20 bases sitting between them.

A note on this clonotype: Relative to the germline gene, one junction end is altered; a read error may explain this. The rearrangement links TRBV7-7 to TRBJ2-1; maybe TRBD2 (7 bases). CDR3 length equals 15 residues. Germline V gene sequence: CDR1 SSHAT, CDR2 FNYEAQ (reference sequence). In DNA form, the CDR3 reads TGTGCTAGCAGCATGAGGGGGGGCTCCTACAATGAGCAGTTCTTC. Amino acids: CASSMRGGSYNEQFF.

This clonotype has a handful of counts. The chain combines TRBV4-1 with TRBJ2-1, with TRBD1 identical over 7 bases. The CDR3 spans 15 residues. In germline, CDR1 is MGHRA, CDR2 YSYEKL. V shed 1 base and J 8 bases; nucleotides not matched to a gene: 8. CDR3 DNA sequence: TGCGCCAGCAGCCAAGTAGGCAGGGGGTTGGATGAGCAGTTCTTC. It codes for CASSQVGRGLDEQFF.

The chain joins TRBV4-1 to TRBJ2-7; the D gene is possibly TRBD2 (7 bases). This CDR3 has 19 amino acids. V was clipped by 4 bases and J by 0 bases, with 25 bases between them. The V gene's germline CDR1 is MGHRA and CDR2 YSYEKL. The CDR3: CASSPHIADGGGNSYEQYF. As DNA, the CDR3 is TGCGCCAGCAGCCCACACATCGCGGATGGGGGGGGCAACTCCTACGAGCAGTACTTC.

CDR3 loop: CASSLGTGNSPLHF. The DNA of the CDR3 is TGTGCCAGCAGTCTTGGGACAGGGAATTCACCCCTCCACTTT. The V gene is TRBV12-3 or TRBV12-4, the J gene TRBJ1-6, with 9 bases lining up with TRBD1. This CDR3 spans 14 amino acids. Trimming took 5 bases from V and 7 from J; bases not matched to a gene: 3.